The following is a T cell receptor (beta chain) sequence with its context. The antigen remains unidentified. The assay was immunoSEQ multiplex PCR, and TCRdb's table has in-frame clones only and misses some. The data show 65,000 to 95,000 clones, roughly 92% seen once. The sample belongs to a study of OX40 agonist ivuxolimab in advanced cancers. About the research overall: Three dose-escalation patients had partial responses: one with hepatocellular carcinoma and two with cutaneous melanoma. Study findings and constraints: The study found that CD8+ T cells averaged more expanded clones than CD4+.

This CDR3 is 13 amino acids long. Per germline, CDR1 SQVTM and CDR2 ANQGSEA. Trimming shortened V by 4 bases and J by 0 bases, and 6 bases separated the two germline ends. This clonotype originated in an adult with an advanced solid tumor such as melanoma, head and neck, liver or kidney cancer. The chain is built from TRBV29-1 and TRBJ1-4; the D is unclear. Specimen: CD4+ or CD8+ T cells sorted from blood, collected in a trial of the OX40 agonist ivuxolimab. CDR3 in DNA: TGCAGCGTTGGGGTGGCAACTAATGAAAAACTGTTTTTT. Translating it yields CSVGVATNEKLFF.